This TCR beta chain derives from a study of CD8+ T cells in alopecia areata. Across the study: Donor skin was harvested from 6-12-month-old C3H/HeJ mice with spontaneous alopecia and grafted onto roughly 7-10-week-old female C3H/HeJ recipients. Whole-study results and caveats: Researchers reported that TCR sharing among patients proved less clear than in mice, possibly HLA-linked. In lesional scalp, particularly from alopecia totalis/universalis, clonality was higher than in normal scalp. Normal skin's resident alphabeta T cells are also sequenced in scalp samples.

As the sequencing template, cDNA was produced by extracting RNA and reverse transcribing it. The data were produced by immunoSEQ multiplex PCR, yet TCRdb's version contains in-frame clones alone and is incomplete. There are 200,000 to 300,000 clones in the sample, none observed a single time. Germline loops: CDR1 LGHNA, CDR2 YNLKQL (reference sequence). This CDR3 has 12 residues. This clone was seen only a few times. The antigen is unknown. Each gene name is a mouse one. The sequence runs out 4 residues before the end of the CDR3; the remainder is reconstructed from the germline J gene. The pooled cutaneous lymph node cells were sorted using several markers (CD4, CD8alpha, NKG2D, NKG2ACE and others).

What was sequenced was CD4+ T cells sorted from a lymph node. This rearrangement joins TRBV5 to TRBJ1-2; 8 bases agree with TRBD1. This clonotype was sampled from a C3H/HeJ mouse with alopecia areata. Strain haplotype at MHC: H2-k. The CDR3 sequence: CASSTTGVDYTF. Incomplete CDR3 DNA: TGTGCCAGCAGCACGACAGGGGTC.